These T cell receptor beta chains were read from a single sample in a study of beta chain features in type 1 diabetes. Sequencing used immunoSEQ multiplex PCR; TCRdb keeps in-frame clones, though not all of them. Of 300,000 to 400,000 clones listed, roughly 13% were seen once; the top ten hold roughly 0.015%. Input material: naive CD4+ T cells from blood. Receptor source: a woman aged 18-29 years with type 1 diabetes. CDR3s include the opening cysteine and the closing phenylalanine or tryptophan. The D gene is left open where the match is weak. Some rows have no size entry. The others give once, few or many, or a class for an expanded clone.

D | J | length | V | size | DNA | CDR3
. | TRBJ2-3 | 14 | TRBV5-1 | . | TGCGCCAGCAGCTCGGGGGGCCCGGTGGAGACGCAGTATTTT | CASSSGGPVETQYF
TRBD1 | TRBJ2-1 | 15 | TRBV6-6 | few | TGTGCCAGCAGTTCTGACAGGGCCCTTTTCAATGAGCAGTTCTTC | CASSSDRALFNEQFF
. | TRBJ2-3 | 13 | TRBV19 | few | TGTGCCAGTAGTCTCCAGGGCACAGATACGCAGTATTTT | CASSLQGTDTQYF
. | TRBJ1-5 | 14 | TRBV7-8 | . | TGTGCCAGCAGCTTGACAGACAGCCTGCTGGCCGCGCATTTT | CASSLTDSLLAAHF
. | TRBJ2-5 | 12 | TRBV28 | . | TGTGCCAGCAGTTCCCGACTGGAGACCCAGTACTTC | CASSSRLETQYF
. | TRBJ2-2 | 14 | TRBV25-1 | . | TGTGCCACCACCAAGGGGCAGCTCCCCGGGGAGCTGTTTTTT | CATTKGQLPGELFF
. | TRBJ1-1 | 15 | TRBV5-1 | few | TGCGCCAGCAGCTTGGTTTCGGGTTCGGGCACTGAAGCTTTCTTT | CASSLVSGSGTEAFF
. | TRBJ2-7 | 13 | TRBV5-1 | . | TGCGCCAGCAGCTTGGGACAATCTTACGAGCAGTACTTC | CASSLGQSYEQYF
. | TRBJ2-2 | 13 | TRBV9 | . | TGTGCCAGCAGCGTAAGAGGAACCGGGGAGCTGTTTTTT | CASSVRGTGELFF
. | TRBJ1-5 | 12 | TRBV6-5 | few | TGTGCCAGCAGTGAAGTTGTAGGGGCCCAGCATTTT | CASSEVVGAQHF